The following is a T cell receptor beta chain sequence with its context. The data are from a study of Graves' ophthalmopathy and Graves' hyperthyroidism. V dropped 4 bases and J dropped 4 bases, with 8 bases sitting between them. The CDR3 totals 14 residues. Germline CDR1 reads SNHLY; CDR2 reads FYNNEI. The authors amplified TCR beta CDR3 regions from RNA transcripts. An initial RT-PCR round employing HTBI primers preceded a second-round multiplex PCR. TCRdb itself ran the multiplex PCR reads through MiXCR, one entry per CDR3 protein. The repertoire holds almost 400,000 distinct CDR3 sequences, with about a sixth as singletons.

The chain combines TRBV2 with TRBJ1-6; D uncertain. The sequence was collected from a woman aged 18-29 years with Graves' ophthalmopathy. The sample was peripheral blood. This CDR3 reads CASSVQEYNSPLHF. Written as DNA, the CDR3 is TGTGCCAGCAGTGTTCAGGAGTATAATTCACCCCTCCACTTT.